The 9 T cell receptor beta chains below all came from one sample that was sequenced in a study of shared clonotypes between healthy human individuals. CD8 cells regarded as naive lacked CD45RO, were positively chosen for CCR7, and omitted terminally differentiated effector memory CD45RA+ cells. Sequenced by immunoSEQ multiplex PCR; TCRdb stores in-frame clones only, minus some. The sample lists some 2 million clones, about 95% seen once, with 0.85% to 1.2% in the top ten. The sequencing sample was made of naive CD8+ T cells sorted from blood. The source is a man younger than 35 in good health.

The chain has TRBV29-1 and TRBJ2-5, with a tentative D call TRBD1 (5 bases). The germline V gene encodes CDR1 SQVTM and CDR2 ANQGSEA. V was pared by 6 bases and J by 0 bases, with 11 bases between. The CDR3 runs to 13 residues. This chain's CDR3 is CSVMTVYQETQYF. CDR3 DNA: TGCAGCGTCATGACAGTGTACCAAGAGACCCAGTACTTC.

CDR3 loop: CASSEGRSEDGTYEQYF. CDR3 sequence (DNA): TGTGCCAGCAGTGAAGGGAGGTCAGAAGATGGAACCTACGAGCAGTACTTC. The rearrangement uses TRBV2 and TRBJ2-7; maybe TRBD2 (5 bases). This CDR3 is built from 17 residues. From germline, CDR1 is SNHLY and CDR2 FYNNEI. V lost 1 base to trimming and J lost 2 bases, with 18 bases between them. The full variable domain, completed using reference TRBV2 and TRBJ2-7, is EPEVTQTPSHQVTQMGQEVILRCVPISNHLYFYWYRQILGQKVEFLVSFYNNEISEKSEIFDDQFSVERPDGSNFTLKIRSTKLEDSAMYFCASSEGRSEDGTYEQYFGPGTRLTVT.

V usage is TRBV6-5 and J usage is TRBJ2-5; 12 bases agree with TRBD2. From germline, CDR1 is MNHEY and CDR2 SVGAGI. The CDR3 runs 16 residues. The V gene end was trimmed by 2 bases and the J gene end by 2 bases; junction bases not matched to a gene: 3. CDR3 in amino acids: CASSYMLAGGQETQYF. CDR3 bases: TGTGCCAGCAGTTACATGCTAGCGGGGGGGCAAGAGACCCAGTACTTC.

This chain connects TRBV6-5 to TRBJ1-4; no clear D. V shed 5 bases and J shed 7 bases, with 8 bases lying between them. CDR1 and CDR2 from the germline V gene are MNHEY and SVGAGI. This CDR3 spans 12 amino acids. The CDR3 reads CASSPLGEKLFF. CDR3 nucleotide sequence: TGTGCCAGCAGTCCGTTGGGTGAAAAACTGTTTTTT.

This clone was counted between two and nine times. The chain links TRBV11-2 to TRBJ1-2; no clear D. CDR1 SGHAT and CDR2 FQNNGV come from the germline V gene. The V end was cut by 0 bases, the J end by 0 bases, with 5 bases between. This CDR3 contains 14 residues. CDR3 coding DNA: TGTGCCAGCAGCTTAGATGGAGCTAACTATGGCTACACCTTC. Protein product: CASSLDGANYGYTF.

The rearrangement uses TRBV7-9 and TRBJ1-5; D is ambiguous. V gave up 3 bases and J gave up 7 bases, with 10 bases separating them. The CDR3 has 13 residues. CDR1 SEHNR and CDR2 FQNEAQ come from the germline V gene (reference sequence). The chain's CDR3 is CASSLSPGQPQHF. The CDR3 DNA sequence: TGTGCCAGCAGCTTGTCACCCGGCCAGCCCCAGCATTTT.

This chain uses TRBV4-1 with TRBJ1-1; D uncertain. This CDR3 comprises 12 residues. Trimming took 6 bases from V and 1 from J, leaving 6 bases between them. CDR1 and CDR2 from the germline V gene are MGHRA and YSYEKL. CDR3: CASSYPNTEAFF. DNA for the CDR3: TGCGCCAGCAGTTACCCGAACACTGAAGCTTTCTTT.

The rearrangement uses TRBV28 and TRBJ2-2, with no clear D. The CDR3 spans 16 residues. Germline-derived CDR1 and CDR2 are MDHEN and SYDVKM. The germline V and J ends were trimmed by 4 bases and 0 bases, with 12 bases remaining between them. The CDR3 here is CASSYPATPNTGELFF. DNA of the CDR3: TGTGCCAGCAGTTACCCCGCGACTCCGAACACCGGGGAGCTGTTTTTT. The full variable domain, completed using reference TRBV28 and TRBJ2-2, is DVKVTQSSRYLVKRTGEKVFLECVQDMDHENMFWYRQDPGLGLRLIYFSYDVKMKEKGDIPEGYSVSREKKERFSLILESASTNQTSMYLCASSYPATPNTGELFFGEGSRLTVL.

This chain links TRBV6-1 with TRBJ2-1; 7 bases match TRBD2. The CDR3 totals 15 residues. V shed 2 bases and J 5 bases; nucleotides not matched to a gene: 6. The germline V gene has CDR1 MNHNS and CDR2 SASEGT. Here the CDR3 DNA reads TGTGCCAGCAGTGAAAGGCCTAGCGGTCACAATGAGCAGTTCTTC. Translated, it gives CASSERPSGHNEQFF.